This TCR beta chain appears in the sequencing data of a study of T cell responses to AZD1222 COVID-19 vaccine. The study, taken as a whole, reports: Dominant at 160-218 and 743-854, vaccine-associated CD4 TCRs also spanned spike. The donor group comprised mostly white British people and more females; the analysis possibly underestimated clonal diversity. Seropositive status at baseline applied to only five to seven AZD1222 recipients. Researchers took repertoire samples only after the peak T cell response had come.

Only in-frame clones appear in the TCRdb table, and some are missing; sequencing was by immunoSEQ multiplex PCR. The table shows 110,000 to 150,000 clones, with more than 85% occurring only once. Concerning this clone: The antigen is not known.

This CDR3 is 17 amino acids long. Germline CDR1 SGHVS, CDR2 FQNEAQ. The ends were cut back, 0 bases at V and 2 bases at J, with 14 bases in the middle. The sample here was peripheral blood, taken on day 0 of AZD1222 vaccination. The source is an adult in good health. The chain combines TRBV7-8 with TRBJ2-1; D assignment may be TRBD1 or TRBD2 (6 bases each). CDR3 sequence reads: CASSLAGPGDTYNEQFF. The CDR3 DNA follows: TGTGCCAGCAGCTTAGCTGGGCCGGGGGACACCTACAATGAGCAGTTCTTC.